A selection of T cell receptor beta chains follows, all from one sample in a study of blood T cell repertoires in COVID-19. Sequencing was performed with immunoSEQ multiplex PCR; in TCRdb, only in-frame clones are kept and a portion is missing. The sample records under 150,000 clones, 84% being singletons. The sample was peripheral blood. These receptors originate from a woman in her forties with acute or convalescent COVID-19. Both conserved end residues are part of each CDR3. The D gene is left open where the match is weak. Only some rows state a clone size, as once, few, many or a class for expanded clones.

>TRBV6-5|once|TRBJ2-7|.
TGTGCCAGCCAGTCGTATGACTACGAGCAGTACTTC
CASQSYDYEQYF
>TRBV2|.|TRBJ2-7|.
TGTGCCAGCAGTGGCAGGGGTGGGTTTGGCGAGCAGTACTTC
CASSGRGGFGEQYF
>TRBV9|.|TRBJ2-1|.
TGTGCCAGCAGCGTAGGAGGCTCCCGCCTCTACAATGAGCAGTTCTTC
CASSVGGSRLYNEQFF
>TRBV27|.|TRBJ2-7|.
TGTGCCAGTAGTAGGACTTTTAGCTCCTACGAGCAGTACTTC
CASSRTFSSYEQYF
>TRBV9|.|TRBJ2-7|.
TGTGCCAGCAGCGAGGGCCCTCAGGGGTTTTACGAGCAGTACTTC
CASSEGPQGFYEQYF
>TRBV29-1|.|TRBJ1-6|.
TGCAGCGTTGGAGGAGACAGTTCTTCACCCCTCCACTTT
CSVGGDSSSPLHF
>TRBV13|.|TRBJ2-7|.
TGTGCCAGCAGCTCCAACCCGGGGAGGAAGTCCTACGAGCAGTACTTC
CASSSNPGRKSYEQYF
>TRBV24-1|.|TRBJ2-2|.
TGTGCCACCAGTGCGGGCAGCACAGGGCTAGCGGTTTCCGGGGAGCTGTTTTTT
CATSAGSTGLAVSGELFF
>TRBV7-8|.|TRBJ1-3|.
TGTGCCAGCAGCCCCGGGTTTAGAAACACCATATATTTT
CASSPGFRNTIYF
>TRBV9|.|TRBJ1-1|.
TGTGCCAGCAGCTTAGGACCGGGGAACACTGAAGCTTTCTTT
CASSLGPGNTEAFF
>TRBV7-7|.|TRBJ1-2|.
TGTGCCAGCAGCTTAGGGGGCGGCTACACCTTC
CASSLGGGYTF
>TRBV5-8|.|TRBJ2-1|TRBD2
TGTGCCAGCAGCGGGCGGGGGAGGTCCTACAATGAGCAGTTCTTC
CASSGRGRSYNEQFF
>TRBV4-1|.|TRBJ1-3|.
TGCGCCAGCAGCCAGGGGCCTTACTCTGGAAACACCATATATTTT
CASSQGPYSGNTIYF
>TRBV28|.|TRBJ1-2|TRBD1
TGTGCCAGCAGCCCGACAGGGGAAAGGGGCTACACCTTC
CASSPTGERGYTF
>TRBV6-5|.|TRBJ2-2|.
TGTGCCAGCAGAGCAAGGGGAAACACCGGGGAGCTGTTTTTT
CASRARGNTGELFF
>TRBV9|.|TRBJ1-6|.
TGTGCCAGCAGCGGGGGCTCAAGGAGGGGAAATTCACCCCTCCACTTT
CASSGGSRRGNSPLHF